This entry lists 28 T cell receptor beta chains sequenced from one sample in a study of T cell repertoires in cytomegalovirus infection. TCRdb independently ran MiXCR on the reads; one entry per CDR3 protein. Counted here are approximately 280,000 distinct CDR3 sequences, 22% occurring once; the ten biggest clones make up roughly a fifth. For these TCRs, the target antigens are not known. The starting material was cultured PBMCs, obtained from culture after CMV antigen stimulation. Receptor source: a human donor in good health (CMV status not recorded). Some clones in this sample may be carry-over from other donors' samples.

The chain uses TRBV12-3 or TRBV12-4 and TRBJ2-7, with 7 bases lining up with TRBD2. This CDR3 comprises 14 residues. The junction had 5 bases not matched to a gene; V was cut back by 6 bases and J by 0 bases. This CDR3 reads CASSPGGSSYEQYV. CDR3 nucleotide sequence: TGTGCCAGCAGCCCCGGGGGGAGCTCCTACGAGCAGTACGTC.

The sample holds a few counts of this clonotype. The chain employs TRBV7-7 and TRBJ2-6; D is possibly TRBD1 (6 bases). Germline CDR1 SSHAT, CDR2 FNYEAQ (reference sequence). The CDR3 consists of 19 residues. The V end was cut by 1 base, the J end by 0 bases, with 16 bases between. DNA for the CDR3: TGTGCCAGCAGCTTAGGTCACCGGGACAACAGCTCTGGGGCCAACGTCCTGACTTTC. Translation gives CASSLGHRDNSSGANVLTF.

The rearrangement joins TRBV2 to TRBJ1-2; D unclear. V lost 1 base, J lost 3 bases, and 6 bases lay in between. The CDR3 covers 13 residues. Germline CDR1 is SNHLY and CDR2 is FYNNEI. The CDR3 DNA reads TGTGCCAGCAGTGAAGGGATCTACTATGGCTACACCTTC. This encodes CASSEGIYYGYTF.

The chain employs TRBV29-1 and TRBJ2-2; the D gene is possibly TRBD2 (6 bases). V lost 1 base and J lost 7, with 13 bases in between. Germline V gene sequence: CDR1 SQVTM, CDR2 ANQGSEA. This CDR3 contains 14 residues. CDR3 residues: CSVEGLGTYGELFF. The CDR3 nucleotides read TGCAGCGTTGAAGGTCTGGGGACTTACGGGGAGCTGTTTTTT.

This clonotype was observed a few times. The chain has TRBV6-5 and TRBJ2-3; 14 nucleotides line up with TRBD2. The CDR3 extends over 18 amino acids. Germline values: CDR1 MNHEY, CDR2 SVGAGI. V shed 2 bases, J shed 2 bases, and the junction held 6 bases outside the gene matches. CDR3 DNA sequence: TGTGCCAGCAGTTACCGTTCGGGACTAGCGGGAGTCACAGATACGCAGTATTTT. It specifies CASSYRSGLAGVTDTQYF.

The chain is built from TRBV6-6 and TRBJ2-7; TRBD1 might be the D (5 bases). Germline values: CDR1 MNHNY, CDR2 SVGAGI (reference sequence). Trimming took 6 bases from V and 2 from J, leaving 17 bases between them. The CDR3 has 15 amino acids. The CDR3 spells CASSSRQTSTYEQYV. For the CDR3, the DNA is TGTGCCAGCAGCTCCAGACAGACCAGTACCTACGAGCAGTACGTC.

The rearrangement joins TRBV30 to TRBJ2-1, with 8 bases matching TRBD2. The germline V gene encodes CDR1 GTSNPN and CDR2 SVGIG (reference sequence). This CDR3 is 16 amino acids long. J gave up 8 bases and V 2 bases, and 14 bases lay outside the gene matches. The CDR3 protein is CAWSPGRVLRIDEQFF. The DNA of the CDR3 is TGTGCCTGGAGTCCCGGGAGGGTCCTAAGGATCGATGAGCAGTTCTTC.

The rearrangement uses TRBV6-2 or TRBV6-3 and TRBJ1-4; the D is unclear. This CDR3 region has 14 residues. Germline V gene lookup returns CDR1 MNHEY and CDR2 SVGEGT. Trimming took off 8 bases at V and 3 bases at J, with 13 bases between the two ends. CDR3 amino acids: CASGRRNPNEKLFF. CDR3 DNA: TGTGCCAGCGGTCGACGGAACCCTAATGAAAAACTGTTTTTT.

The chain is built from TRBV7-2 and TRBJ2-5; the D gene is possibly TRBD2 (5 bases). CDR1 is SGHTA and CDR2 is FQGNSA in the germline V gene. Trimming removed 4 bases at V and 2 bases at J, with 14 bases between. This CDR3 has 15 residues. Here the CDR3 reads CASSSQEVGQETQYF. The CDR3 DNA sequence: TGTGCCAGCAGCTCCCAGGAGGTGGGGCAAGAGACCCAGTACTTC.

This clonotype has ten or more counts. In nucleotides, the CDR3 is TGTGCCAGCAGCTTCTCACTAGCGAGATTCAATGAGCAGTTCTTC. Translating gives CASSFSLARFNEQFF. This rearrangement joins TRBV7-6 to TRBJ2-1; TRBD2 agrees at 7 bases. V was pared by 3 bases and J by 6 bases, with 8 bases of the junction left unmatched. The length of the CDR3 is 15 residues. From germline, CDR1 is SGHVS and CDR2 FNYEAQ.

This clonotype was detected a few times. V usage is TRBV30 and J usage is TRBJ1-2; D is unclear. The length of the CDR3 is 12 residues. V lost 1 base to trimming and J lost 8 bases, with 11 bases between them. The V gene's germline CDR1 is GTSNPN and CDR2 SVGIG (reference sequence). CDR3 in amino acids: CAWSGSKRGYTF. Written as DNA, the CDR3 is TGTGCCTGGAGTGGTTCGAAAAGGGGCTACACCTTC.

Points on this clonotype: At one boundary the junction diverges from the germline segment, which might be a read error. The V and J genes are TRBV2 and TRBJ2-3; TRBD2 matches 9 bases. Germline V lookup: CDR1 SNHLY, CDR2 FYNNEI. The CDR3 is made up of 17 amino acids. The CDR3 loop is CASSPGTSSRGADSQYF. In DNA, the CDR3 is TGTGCCAGCAGTCCCGGGACTAGCTCAAGAGGGGCAGATTCGCAGTATTTT.

This clonotype came up many times. The chain combines TRBV7-2 with TRBJ2-7; tentative D call: TRBD2 (6 bases). Germline V CDR1 and CDR2: SGHTA, FQGNSA. The CDR3 contains 14 residues. Trimming took off 7 bases at V and 0 bases at J, with 13 bases between the two ends. The chain's CDR3 is CASTRDSYSYEQYF. The CDR3 DNA reads TGTGCCAGCACCCGGGACTCCTACTCCTACGAGCAGTACTTC.

This clonotype was counted a few times. J is TRBJ2-3 and V is TRBV19, with 13 bases aligning to TRBD2. Germline-derived CDR1 and CDR2 are LNHDA and SQIVND (reference sequence). V lost 3 bases to trimming and J lost 2 bases; unmatched junction nucleotides: 2. The CDR3 runs 16 residues. CDR3 loop: CASSIGTSGVTDTQYF. For the CDR3, the DNA is TGTGCCAGTAGTATCGGGACTAGCGGGGTCACAGATACGCAGTATTTT.

This clonotype showed up just a few times. V usage is TRBV7-9 and J usage is TRBJ1-1, with D hard to call. CDR1 is SEHNR and CDR2 is FQNEAQ in the germline V gene (reference sequence). This CDR3 contains 13 residues. Trimming stripped 1 base from V and 2 bases from J, with 5 bases between. The CDR3 sequence is CASSLGFNTEAFF. In nucleotides, the CDR3 is TGTGCCAGCAGCTTAGGATTTAACACTGAAGCTTTCTTT.

The chain employs TRBV12-3 or TRBV12-4 and TRBJ2-2, with no clear D. CDR3 length: 17 amino acids. V lost 6 bases and J lost 0, with 17 bases in between. CDR3 sequence (DNA): TGTGCCAGCAGCCCGAGAGGTGGACCCTCGAACACCGGGGAGCTGTTTTTT. Translation: CASSPRGGPSNTGELFF.

The J gene is TRBJ2-7, the V gene TRBV12-3 or TRBV12-4; the match to TRBD2 covers 10 bases. The CDR3 runs 17 residues. Trimming at V came to 3 bases and at J to 3 bases, leaving 11 bases not matched to a gene. The CDR3 bases are TGTGCCAGCAGTTTTGGGCTAGCGGGAGTTAATTTCTACGAGCAGTACTTC. Translating it yields CASSFGLAGVNFYEQYF.

This clonotype was found a few times. The rearrangement links TRBV6-2 or TRBV6-3 to TRBJ2-1; perhaps D is TRBD1 or TRBD2 (5 bases each). The germline V gene has CDR1 MNHEY and CDR2 SVGEGT. The length of the CDR3 is 14 residues. Trimming removed 10 bases from V and 12 bases from J, with 25 bases in between. As DNA, the CDR3 is TGTGCCACCACGAGGGGTGGCGGCAGCCTAGGGCAGTTCTTC. It specifies CATTRGGGSLGQFF.

The V call is TRBV28, the J call TRBJ1-4; D gene ambiguous. From germline, CDR1 is MDHEN and CDR2 SYDVKM. The V end was cut by 4 bases, the J end by 6 bases, with 9 bases between. The CDR3 has 13 amino acids. The CDR3 DNA follows: TGTGCCAGCAGTTGGGGATTCCATGAAAAACTGTTTTTT. It yields the protein CASSWGFHEKLFF.

This clonotype was observed many times. The rearrangement uses TRBV28 and TRBJ1-2; TRBD1 aligns across 8 bases. With V trimmed by 4 bases and J by 0 bases, 13 bases remained unmatched. Germline V gene data show CDR1 as MDHEN and CDR2 as SYDVKM. The CDR3 spans 18 residues. CDR3: CASSSAEWTGWANYGYTF. The CDR3 nucleotides are TGTGCCAGCAGTTCCGCCGAGTGGACAGGGTGGGCTAACTATGGCTACACCTTC.

J is TRBJ2-3 and V is TRBV15; D remains unclear. Germline V CDR1 and CDR2: LNHNV, YYDKDF (reference sequence). V gave up 4 bases and J gave up 7 bases, with 6 bases separating them. The CDR3 consists of 11 residues. The DNA of the CDR3 is TGTGCCACCAGCATTTATAATACGCAGTATTTT. Its translation is CATSIYNTQYF.

The chain has TRBV28 and TRBJ2-1; D is unresolved. The CDR3 extends over 12 amino acids. V was clipped by 5 bases and J by 8 bases, with 10 bases between them. The germline CDR1 and CDR2 sequences are MDHEN and SYDVKM. In DNA, the CDR3 is TGTGCCAGCAGTACTCTTGGAGATGAGCAGTTCTTC. It codes for CASSTLGDEQFF.

The rearrangement links TRBV7-9 to TRBJ1-2; no reliable D call. CDR3 length equals 15 residues. Looked up from germline, CDR1 is SEHNR and CDR2 is FQNEAQ (reference sequence). Trimming took 3 bases from V and 6 from J, leaving 17 bases between them. The CDR3, as DNA: TGTGCCAGCAGCTTCGAAGTTGAAGGGCGTAATGGCTACACCTTC. Its translation is CASSFEVEGRNGYTF.

V is TRBV6-2 or TRBV6-3 and J is TRBJ1-5; TRBD1 is a possible D gene (6 bases). Trimming pared 5 bases from V and 5 bases from J, leaving 10 bases between. The CDR3 is made up of 13 amino acids. The germline V gene encodes CDR1 MNHEY and CDR2 SVGEGT. The CDR3 spells CASSLQGYQPQHF. As DNA, the CDR3 is TGTGCCAGCAGTCTACAGGGATATCAGCCCCAGCATTTT.

The chain has TRBV2 and TRBJ1-1; D is ambiguous. The CDR3 is 10 residues long. The V gene lost 11 bases and the J gene lost 1 base, with 5 bases spanning the gap. CDR1 and CDR2 (germline): SNHLY, FYNNEI. DNA of the CDR3: TGTGCCGGTAAGAACACTGAAGCTTTCTTT. Protein product: CAGKNTEAFF.

This clonotype was seen a handful of times. This chain links TRBV20-1 with TRBJ1-3, with 9 bases lining up with TRBD1. This CDR3 is 14 amino acids long. Trimming cost V 3 bases and J 7 bases; bases outside gene matches: 7. Germline lookup yields CDR1 DFQATT and CDR2 SNEGSKA (reference sequence). The CDR3 DNA follows: TGCAGTGCTAGGGACAGACAGGGGGGGAACACCATATATTTT. It is translated as CSARDRQGGNTIYF.

This clonotype was seen repeatedly, ten times or more. The chain joins TRBV29-1 to TRBJ2-1; 10 nucleotides line up with TRBD2. Per the germline V gene, CDR1 is SQVTM and CDR2 is ANQGSEA. There are 14 residues in the CDR3. The junction had 7 bases not matched to a gene; V was cut back by 7 bases and J by 4 bases. CDR3 coding DNA: TGCAGCGGTCGGACTAGCGGTCGATACAATGAGCAGTTCTTC. It codes for CSGRTSGRYNEQFF.

The chain combines TRBV18 with TRBJ2-7, with 7 bases identical to TRBD1. CDR3 length equals 13 residues. CDR1 is KGHSH, CDR2 LQKENI, per germline. V was clipped by 4 bases and J by 7 bases; unmatched bases: 7. The CDR3 DNA follows: TGTGCCAGCTCACTCGACAGGGATCAAGAGCAGTACTTC. Amino acid sequence: CASSLDRDQEQYF.